These 29 T cell receptor beta chains were sequenced from one sample in a study of cytomegalovirus exposure and HLA in healthy donors. It was with 60 Vbeta and 13 Jbeta primers that the PCR ran. TCRdb's copy holds only in-frame clones and misses some; the assay was immunoSEQ multiplex PCR. Of 110,000 to 150,000 clones in the sample, approximately 83% were seen once. Sequenced input: PBMCs. Every receptor here comes from a middle-aged woman in good health and CMV-seronegative.

This chain joins TRBV7-7 and TRBJ2-5; 7 positions agree with TRBD1. CDR1 SSHAT and CDR2 FNYEAQ come from the germline V gene (reference sequence). The CDR3 is 14 residues long. Trimming cost V 5 bases and J 4 bases; bases outside gene matches: 7. The CDR3 region has the DNA TGTGCCAGCAGCATAACCGCAGGGGGAGAGACCCAGTACTTC. It codes for CASSITAGGETQYF. Looking up the rest from reference TRBV7-7 and TRBJ2-5 gives the full variable domain: GAGVSQSPRYKVTKRGQDVTLRCDPISSHATLYWYQQALGQGPEFLTYFNYEAQPDKSGLPSDRFSAERPEGSISTLTIQRTEQRDSAMYRCASSITAGGETQYFGPGTRLLVL.

The chain combines TRBV5-1 with TRBJ1-2; 9 bases line up with TRBD1. Germline CDR1 is SGHRS and CDR2 is YFSETQ. The length of the CDR3 is 17 residues. The V and J ends lost 2 bases and 5 bases, in that order; junction bases with no gene match: 13. CDR3: CASSFTGTGYGGYGYTF. In DNA, the CDR3 is TGCGCCAGCAGCTTTACCGGGACAGGGTATGGAGGGTATGGCTACACCTTC.

This chain connects TRBV5-4 to TRBJ2-7, with 9 bases identical to TRBD2. Germline values: CDR1 SGHNT, CDR2 YYREEE (reference sequence). This CDR3 comprises 14 residues. Germline trimming cut 0 bases from V and 5 bases from J; bases unmatched to any gene: 3. CDR3 nucleotide sequence: TGTGCCAGCAGCTTGGGCGGGAGGGGGGACGAGCAGTACTTC. Its translation is CASSLGGRGDEQYF.

Here the CDR3 DNA reads TGTGCCAGCAGCTTGGTAAAGGGACAGGGGGCGCGGAACGAGCAGTACTTC. It codes for CASSLVKGQGARNEQYF. The rearrangement joins TRBV5-4 to TRBJ2-7; 12 nucleotides agree with TRBD1. CDR1 is SGHNT, CDR2 YYREEE, per germline (reference sequence). With 0 bases clipped from V and 5 bases from J, the junction kept 9 bases outside the gene matches. The length of the CDR3 is 17 residues.

The rearrangement uses TRBV5-4 and TRBJ2-1, with TRBD2 identical over 8 bases. The CDR3 has 15 amino acids. Germline CDR1 and CDR2: SGHNT and YYREEE (reference sequence). V shed 0 bases, J shed 10 bases, and the junction held 9 bases outside the gene matches. The CDR3 protein is CASSLVGRGASEQFF. Written as DNA, the CDR3 is TGTGCCAGCAGCTTGGTAGGGCGGGGGGCATCCGAGCAGTTCTTC.

The chain is built from TRBV28 and TRBJ2-2, with 7 bases matching TRBD1. The CDR3 covers 15 residues. Germline V CDR1 and CDR2: MDHEN, SYDVKM. With V trimmed by 3 bases and J by 4 bases, 5 bases remained unmatched. CDR3 nucleotide sequence: TGTGCCAGCAGTTTTTCAGGGGGTATCACCGGGGAGCTGTTTTTT. It specifies CASSFSGGITGELFF. The full variable domain, its missing parts supplied by reference TRBV28 and TRBJ2-2, is DVKVTQSSRYLVKRTGEKVFLECVQDMDHENMFWYRQDPGLGLRLIYFSYDVKMKEKGDIPEGYSVSREKKERFSLILESASTNQTSMYLCASSFSGGITGELFFGEGSRLTVL.

Of note for this clone: Its ends do not fully match the called genes, so a read error is possible. The chain links TRBV6-5 to TRBJ2-3; D unclear. Germline loops: CDR1 MNHEY, CDR2 SVGAGI. The CDR3 length is 15 residues. The CDR3 region is CASRSPRKLTDMQYF. The CDR3 DNA sequence: TGTGCCAGCAGGTCTCCCAGGAAACTCACAGATATGCAGTATTTT.

This chain joins TRBV18 and TRBJ2-5; D might be TRBD1 (5 bases). The germline V gene has CDR1 KGHSH and CDR2 LQKENI. Deletions cut 3 bases from V and 1 base from J, with 9 bases between. The CDR3 is 14 amino acids. As DNA, the CDR3 is TGTGCCAGCTCACCCGTCGACAGCCAAGAGACCCAGTACTTC. The encoded protein is CASSPVDSQETQYF.

J is TRBJ1-5 and V is TRBV28, with a tentative D call TRBD1 (5 bases). Germline V gene sequence: CDR1 MDHEN, CDR2 SYDVKM. V was cut by 10 bases and J by 5 bases, with 18 bases left in between. This CDR3 is built from 14 residues. The DNA of the CDR3 is TGTGCCACCAAATTGGGGCAGGGCTATCAGCCCCAGCATTTT. It codes for CATKLGQGYQPQHF.

Points on this clone: Other DNA sequences within the sample encode an identical CDR3. V and J are TRBV6-5 and TRBJ1-1, with a possible D match to TRBD1 (6 bases). Germline V gene sequence: CDR1 MNHEY, CDR2 SVGAGI. The V end lost 2 bases, the J end lost 3 bases, and 10 bases lay between the germline ends. The CDR3 sequence is 14 residues long. The CDR3: CASSYSNRDTEAFF. CDR3 in DNA: TGTGCCAGCAGTTACAGCAACAGGGACACTGAAGCTTTCTTT.

The chain links TRBV29-1 to TRBJ2-1, with 10 bases matching TRBD2. The CDR3 is made up of 15 amino acids. Germline lookup yields CDR1 SQVTM and CDR2 ANQGSEA. The CDR3 region has the DNA TGCAGTCTCATAAGGGGGCTAGCGGGAGTCAATGAGCAGTTCTTC. This translates into CSLIRGLAGVNEQFF.

The V call is TRBV25-1, the J call TRBJ1-2; 7 bases are shared with TRBD1. With 2 bases clipped from V and 8 bases from J, the junction kept 8 bases outside the gene matches. Germline lookup yields CDR1 MGHDK and CDR2 SYGVNS. The CDR3 has 14 residues. CDR3 region: CASSEQTGRSGYTF. The DNA for the CDR3 is TGTGCCAGCAGTGAACAGACAGGGAGGTCAGGCTACACCTTC.

This clone was observed a few times. The rearrangement links TRBV4-1 to TRBJ1-4, with a weak D call TRBD1 (5 bases). V lost 3 bases, J lost 14 bases, and 25 bases lay in between. Germline V gene lookup returns CDR1 MGHRA and CDR2 YSYEKL. The CDR3 extends over 16 amino acids. The chain's CDR3 is CASSQSYGGVGLGLFF. The CDR3 region has the DNA TGCGCCAGCAGCCAGTCATATGGGGGGGTCGGTCTCGGGCTGTTTTTT.

This rearrangement joins TRBV5-6 to TRBJ2-7; possible D gene TRBD1, 6 bases. CDR1 is SGHDT and CDR2 is YYEEEE in the germline V gene. Trimming pared 3 bases from V and 3 bases from J, leaving 13 bases between. The CDR3 has 14 amino acids. The CDR3 DNA reads as TGTGCCAGCAGCTACCGGGACATCGTCTACGAGCAGTACTTC. It specifies CASSYRDIVYEQYF.

The gene calls are TRBV18 and TRBJ1-1; the D gene is possibly TRBD1 (5 bases). The CDR3 consists of 16 residues. Germline V gives CDR1 KGHSH, CDR2 LQKENI. V was clipped by 2 bases and J by 0 bases, with 13 bases between them. The CDR3 DNA follows: TGTGCCAGCTCACCAGATACAGGTCATATGAACACTGAAGCTTTCTTT. Its protein is CASSPDTGHMNTEAFF.

The genes are TRBV19 and TRBJ2-7; D not resolved. The CDR3 runs to 11 residues. The germline V gene has CDR1 LNHDA and CDR2 SQIVND (reference sequence). Trimming pared 1 base from V and 6 bases from J, leaving 4 bases between. The CDR3 nucleotides are TGTGCCAGTAGTATAGGGGCCGAGCAGTACTTC. Amino acids: CASSIGAEQYF.

This clone was detected a few times. The gene calls are TRBV6-1 and TRBJ2-2; 7 bases agree with TRBD2. Trimming cost V 1 base and J 4 bases; bases outside gene matches: 9. Germline V gene data show CDR1 as MNHNS and CDR2 as SASEGT. The CDR3 sequence is 17 residues long. Written as DNA, the CDR3 is TGTGCCAGCAGTGAAGGTGCGGGAGTAGGGAGCACCGGGGAGCTGTTTTTT. Protein: CASSEGAGVGSTGELFF.

This rearrangement joins TRBV5-5 to TRBJ1-5, with TRBD1 matching over 7 bases. The CDR3 sequence is 16 residues long. Trimming cost V 4 bases and J 3 bases; bases outside gene matches: 10. The germline gives CDR1 SGHKS, CDR2 YYEKEE (reference sequence). The CDR3: CASSPAGTVYNQPQHF. CDR3 nucleotides: TGTGCCAGCAGCCCGGCTGGGACAGTCTACAATCAGCCCCAGCATTTT. Looking up the rest from reference TRBV5-5 and TRBJ1-5 gives the full variable domain: DAGVTQSPTHLIKTRGQQVTLRCSPISGHKSVSWYQQVLGQGPQFIFQYYEKEERGRGNFPDRFSARQFPNYSSELNVNALLLGDSALYLCASSPAGTVYNQPQHFGDGTRLSIL.

This chain connects TRBV7-8 to TRBJ2-1; D gene ambiguous. The V end lost 4 bases, the J end lost 5 bases, and 6 bases lay between the germline ends. The CDR3 has 12 residues. Germline V gene sequence: CDR1 SGHVS, CDR2 FQNEAQ. CDR3 sequence reads: CASSSINNEQFF. The CDR3 nucleotides are TGTGCCAGCAGCTCCATCAACAATGAGCAGTTCTTC.

This clone has a single count. V usage is TRBV6-5 and J usage is TRBJ1-1; D unclear. Germline V gives CDR1 MNHEY, CDR2 SVGAGI. Trimming took 5 bases from V and 5 from J, leaving 15 bases between them. The CDR3 has 14 residues. The CDR3 region has the DNA TGTGCCAGCAGTGAAATTGTCGGGAGGACTGAAGCTTTCTTT. It encodes CASSEIVGRTEAFF.

This chain's CDR3 is CASSYTRATSRLSYTF. The CDR3 DNA follows: TGTGCCAGCAGTTACACGCGGGCCACCTCCCGTCTGAGCTACACCTTC. The V and J genes are TRBV6-5 and TRBJ1-2; D ambiguous. Germline-derived CDR1 and CDR2 are MNHEY and SVGAGI. V lost 2 bases and J lost 9, with 22 bases in between. The CDR3 contains 16 residues.

The CDR3 loop reads CASSLGGRENTEAFF. Written as DNA, the CDR3 is TGTGCCAGCAGCTTAGGAGGCAGGGAAAACACTGAAGCTTTCTTT. This chain connects TRBV7-2 to TRBJ1-1, with D possibly TRBD1 on 5 matching bases. CDR3 length: 15 residues. V shed 1 base and J shed 2 bases, with 11 bases lying between them. In germline, CDR1 is SGHTA, CDR2 FQGNSA.

This chain uses TRBV19 with TRBJ1-2, with 7 bases fitting TRBD1. The V segment lost 5 bases and the J segment 5 bases; nucleotides outside the gene matches: 14. The CDR3 has 16 amino acids. Germline CDR1 reads LNHDA; CDR2 reads SQIVND (reference sequence). CDR3 sequence: CASSEARWTRGYGYTF. CDR3 bases: TGTGCCAGTAGTGAGGCCAGGTGGACCAGGGGGTATGGCTACACCTTC.

There are a few counts of this clone. The V call is TRBV7-7, the J call TRBJ2-2, with D perhaps TRBD2 (5 bases). Trimming cost V 1 base and J 7 bases, with 10 bases left between them. In germline, CDR1 is SSHAT, CDR2 FNYEAQ (reference sequence). This CDR3 contains 14 residues. The DNA of the CDR3 is TGTGCCAGCAGCTTAGACGCGGGCAACGGGGAGCTGTTTTTT. Amino acids: CASSLDAGNGELFF. The full variable domain, with the rest looked up from reference TRBV7-7 and TRBJ2-2, is GAGVSQSPRYKVTKRGQDVTLRCDPISSHATLYWYQQALGQGPEFLTYFNYEAQPDKSGLPSDRFSAERPEGSISTLTIQRTEQRDSAMYRCASSLDAGNGELFFGEGSRLTVL.

This sequence joins TRBV19 and TRBJ1-1; D is ambiguous. V lost 5 bases and J 1 base, leaving 14 bases between the germline ends. There are 15 residues in the CDR3. Germline V gene sequence: CDR1 LNHDA, CDR2 SQIVND (reference sequence). CDR3 bases: TGTGCCAGTAGTCGTGCACCTGGAGGGAACACTGAAGCTTTCTTT. Translated: CASSRAPGGNTEAFF. Combining the CDR3 with reference TRBV19 and TRBJ1-1 gives the whole variable domain DGGITQSPKYLFRKEGQNVTLSCEQNLNHDAMYWYRQDPGQGLRLIYYSQIVNDFQKGDIAEGYSVSREKKESFPLTVTSAQKNPTAFYLCASSRAPGGNTEAFFGQGTRLTVV.

The CDR3 bases are TGTGCCAGTAATAAGAACAGGGCTGTGATGAACACTGAAGCTTTCTTT. This translates into CASNKNRAVMNTEAFF. The chain combines TRBV19 with TRBJ1-1; D might be TRBD1 (6 bases). CDR1 is LNHDA and CDR2 is SQIVND in the germline V gene (reference sequence). This CDR3 spans 16 amino acids. V lost 7 bases and J 0 bases, leaving 18 bases between the germline ends.

The chain uses TRBV6-5 and TRBJ1-2, with TRBD1 matching 8 bases. The CDR3 runs to 13 residues. J lost 6 bases, V lost 2 bases, and 2 bases had no gene match. Germline values: CDR1 MNHEY, CDR2 SVGAGI. CDR3 DNA sequence: TGTGCCAGCAGTTACCCGGGACAGGATGGCTACACCTTC. Residues: CASSYPGQDGYTF.

V usage is TRBV7-8 and J usage is TRBJ1-5, with unresolved D. V was shortened by 1 base and J by 0 bases, with 10 bases between the two germline ends. The CDR3 runs to 16 residues. Germline V gene lookup returns CDR1 SGHVS and CDR2 FQNEAQ. CDR3 sequence reads: CASSLGAGYSNQPQHF. The CDR3 DNA sequence: TGTGCCAGCAGCTTAGGCGCAGGTTATAGCAATCAGCCCCAGCATTTT.

The V and J genes are TRBV4-1 and TRBJ1-2, with no clear D. Germline V gene lookup returns CDR1 MGHRA and CDR2 YSYEKL. The CDR3 has 15 amino acids. The germline V and J ends were trimmed by 1 base and 2 bases, with 11 bases remaining between them. CDR3 DNA sequence: TGCGCCAGCAGCCAAGTTCCCGGGAGGAACTATGGCTACACCTTC. It codes for CASSQVPGRNYGYTF.